This T cell receptor (beta chain) was recorded in a study of T cells in Graves' hyperthyroidism and ophthalmopathy. Study-level points and caveats: Stable hyperthyroidism was told apart from ophthalmopathy by a model built on 13 V-J features. With a median lead of roughly 6.2 months before onset, the model predicted ophthalmopathy.

CDR3 size: 13 residues. Trimming removed 2 bases from V and 6 bases from J, with 11 bases in between. The germline gives CDR1 DFQATT, CDR2 SNEGSKA (reference sequence). RNA transcripts yielded amplified TCR beta CDR3 regions. The primer set for the first-round RT-PCR of the TCR CDR3 was HTBI. TCRdb re-called the multiplex PCR reads through MiXCR, storing one row per CDR3 protein. The top ten clones hold around a third of a sample with about 640,000 distinct CDR3 sequences, 20% to 25% of them seen once. For this clonotype: The antigen remains undetermined.

The material sequenced was blood. The chain recombines TRBV20-1 with TRBJ2-1; D remains ambiguous. The TCR was taken from a man younger than 40 with Graves' ophthalmopathy. The CDR3 sequence is CSARSPDGNEQFF. CDR3 coding DNA: TGCAGTGCTAGATCTCCGGACGGCAATGAGCAGTTCTTC.